One sample yielded the 11 T cell receptor beta chains listed below, sequenced in a study of T cells in Graves' hyperthyroidism and ophthalmopathy. Amplification yielded TCR beta CDR3 regions, with RNA transcripts as the source. The HTBI primer set was used in a first-round RT-PCR of the TCR CDR3. Via MiXCR, TCRdb re-called the multiplex PCR reads, giving one row per CDR3 protein. Of 500,000 to 600,000 distinct CDR3 sequences listed, 40% to 55% are singletons. The sequencing input was peripheral blood or thyroid tissue (not recorded which). The source is a woman aged 18-29 years with Graves' hyperthyroidism.

This clonotype was detected many times. The chain joins TRBV7-9 to TRBJ2-7, with D unresolved. The germline CDR1 and CDR2 sequences are SEHNR and FQNEAQ (reference sequence). This CDR3 is 14 amino acids long. V lost 5 bases and J lost 1, with 12 bases in between. This chain's CDR3 is CASSPVYGSYEQYF. The CDR3 coding sequence is TGTGCCAGCAGCCCAGTTTATGGGTCCTACGAGCAGTACTTC.

Only a few counts were recorded for this clonotype. V usage is TRBV5-1 and J usage is TRBJ2-7, with D perhaps matching TRBD2 (6 bases). Per germline, CDR1 SGHRS and CDR2 YFSETQ. Trimming stripped 1 base from V and 7 bases from J, with 21 bases between. The CDR3 contains 16 residues. The CDR3 DNA sequence: TGCGCCAGCAGCTTGATCGCCCGGGGTAGCGGAACGGAGCAGTACTTC. It is translated as CASSLIARGSGTEQYF.

This clonotype occurred many times. The chain has TRBV5-6 and TRBJ2-7; 7 bases match TRBD2. Germline-derived CDR1 and CDR2 are SGHDT and YYEEEE. The ends lost 6 bases at V and 3 bases at J; junction bases unmatched: 6. The CDR3 is 13 amino acids. The CDR3 region has the DNA TGTGCCAGCACTCGGGGAGGGATCTACGAGCAGTACTTC. Protein sequence: CASTRGGIYEQYF.

The gene calls are TRBV20-1 and TRBJ2-5, with D tentatively TRBD2 (7 bases). Deletions cut 2 bases from V and 0 bases from J, with 19 bases between. The CDR3 is 17 amino acids. Germline V gene lookup returns CDR1 DFQATT and CDR2 SNEGSKA (reference sequence). CDR3 bases: TGCAGTGCTAGACTCAGGGAGGGACATTCGTACCAAGAGACCCAGTACTTC. Amino acid sequence: CSARLREGHSYQETQYF.

The CDR3 DNA follows: TGCAGCCTGAAACAGGGGGTAGTGGGTCAGCCCCAGCATTTT. This codes for CSLKQGVVGQPQHF. V usage is TRBV29-1 and J usage is TRBJ1-5; 8 bases fit TRBD1. This CDR3 has 14 amino acids. Germline CDR1 is SQVTM and CDR2 is ANQGSEA. With V trimmed by 8 bases and J by 6 bases, 12 bases remained unmatched.

The V and J genes are TRBV30 and TRBJ1-5; D gene ambiguous. CDR1 is GTSNPN and CDR2 is SVGIG in the germline V gene (reference sequence). This CDR3 has 14 residues. Trimming stripped 2 bases from V and 2 bases from J, with 10 bases between. The CDR3 region has the DNA TGTGCCTGGAGTCGTAACTTGGGCAATCAGCCCCAGCATTTT. Its translation: CAWSRNLGNQPQHF.

This clonotype occurred a few times. The rearrangement uses TRBV7-9 and TRBJ2-7; 8 nucleotides match TRBD2. Looked up from germline, CDR1 is SEHNR and CDR2 is FQNEAQ (reference sequence). The CDR3 extends over 15 amino acids. The ends lost 6 bases at V and 1 base at J; junction bases unmatched: 8. CDR3 bases: TGTGCCAGCAGTCCACCCGGGGGGGGTTCCTACGAGCAGTACTTC. Translation gives CASSPPGGGSYEQYF.

CDR3 loop: CSVDTGRDEQYF. The CDR3, as DNA: TGCAGCGTAGATACAGGGAGGGACGAGCAGTACTTC. V is TRBV29-1 and J is TRBJ2-7, with D possibly matching TRBD2 (7 bases). This CDR3 is built from 12 residues. Looked up from germline, CDR1 is SQVTM and CDR2 is ANQGSEA. Trimming took off 6 bases at V and 5 bases at J, with 14 bases between the two ends.

This clonotype was recorded many times. The V gene is TRBV20-1, the J gene TRBJ2-5, with D perhaps TRBD2 (5 bases). The J call may be faulty, since TRBJ2-3 better matches the DNA end. The length of the CDR3 is 15 residues. CDR1 DFQATT and CDR2 SNEGSKA come from the germline V gene (reference sequence). CDR3 sequence reads: CSARDAGGYTDTQYF. The CDR3 DNA is TGCAGTGCTAGAGATGCAGGCGGGTACACAGATACGCAGTATTTT.

Comment on this clonotype: A much larger clone differs from this one at a single base, so this may be a read error. This sequence joins TRBV19 and TRBJ2-5; 7 nucleotides align to TRBD2. This CDR3 is built from 16 residues. In germline, CDR1 is LNHDA, CDR2 SQIVND (reference sequence). The CDR3 nucleotides are TGTGCCAGTAGTAGCCCGACTAGCTGGGACCAAGAGGCCCAGTACTTC. Encoded protein: CASSSPTSWDQEAQYF.

This clonotype was recorded many times. The rearrangement uses TRBV3-1 and TRBJ1-2; tentatively, D is TRBD1 (5 bases). The V end was cut by 1 base, the J end by 7 bases, with 13 bases between. The CDR3 has 14 residues. In germline, CDR1 is LGHDT, CDR2 YNNKEL (reference sequence). The CDR3 sequence: CASSQGGPGSGYTF. CDR3 nucleotide sequence: TGTGCCAGCAGCCAAGGTGGGCCAGGGTCTGGCTACACCTTC.